Shown below are 22 T cell receptor beta chains from a single sample sequenced in a study of identical twins. TCRdb re-called the 5' RACE reads with MiXCR, one entry per CDR3 protein. Counted here are about 520,000 distinct CDR3 sequences, less than 25% occurring once; the ten biggest clones make up 0.91%. In addition, the sample was reused for a study of T cells expressing NK-cell markers.

Sequencing was carried out using CD4+ T cells sorted from blood. The receptors originated from a woman between 18 and 29 years old in good health.

The chain recombines TRBV27 with TRBJ2-3; TRBD2 agrees at 9 bases. Germline assignment: CDR1 MNHEY and CDR2 SMNVEV (reference sequence). With V trimmed by 5 bases and J by 8 bases, 8 bases remained unmatched. CDR3 length: 14 residues. The CDR3 reads CASSRVAGVVTQYF. In nucleotides, the CDR3 is TGTGCCAGCAGTCGGGTAGCGGGAGTGGTTACGCAGTATTTT.

This clonotype was counted between two and nine times. The chain couples TRBV5-1 to TRBJ2-5, with 10 nucleotides matching TRBD2. J lost 1 base, V lost 6 bases, and 3 bases had no gene match. CDR3 length equals 14 residues. Per the germline V gene, CDR1 is SGHRS and CDR2 is YFSETQ. The CDR3 is CASTRTSGQETQYF. The DNA for the CDR3 is TGCGCCAGCACGCGGACTAGCGGCCAAGAGACCCAGTACTTC.

This clonotype was recorded a few times. The chain combines TRBV10-3 with TRBJ2-5; TRBD1 aligns across 7 bases. Germline CDR1 ENHRY, CDR2 SYGVKD. The V gene end was trimmed by 6 bases and the J gene end by 7 bases; junction bases not matched to a gene: 14. CDR3 length equals 15 residues. The CDR3 region is CAIRPGTAPPGTQYF. The CDR3 DNA sequence: TGTGCCATCAGACCTGGGACAGCTCCCCCGGGGACCCAGTACTTC.

The count of this clonotype is one. The V call is TRBV11-3, the J call TRBJ2-5, with D perhaps matching TRBD1 (6 bases). This CDR3 comprises 17 residues. From germline, CDR1 is SGHNT and CDR2 YENEEA. V lost 5 bases and J 4 bases, leaving 23 bases between the germline ends. As DNA, the CDR3 is TGTGCCAGCAGCGCGCCGGGACAACTAATAACGGCAGAGACCCAGTACTTC. Protein: CASSAPGQLITAETQYF.

J is TRBJ2-7 and V is TRBV19; possibly TRBD2 for D (6 bases). Germline V lookup: CDR1 LNHDA, CDR2 SQIVND (reference sequence). The V end lost 8 bases, the J end lost 4 bases, and 15 bases lay between the germline ends. The CDR3 loop spans 13 amino acids. The CDR3 nucleotides are TGTGCCAGTGGGGTAGGACTACAATACGAGCAGTACTTC. It translates to CASGVGLQYEQYF.

This clonotype was detected many times. CDR3 region: CSGRGETQYF. In DNA form, the CDR3 reads TGCAGTGGCAGGGGAGAGACCCAGTACTTC. This sequence joins TRBV20-1 and TRBJ2-5; tentative D call: TRBD1 (6 bases). CDR3 length: 10 residues. Germline V gene sequence: CDR1 DFQATT, CDR2 SNEGSKA (reference sequence). Trimming shortened V by 7 bases and J by 4 bases, and 7 bases separated the two germline ends.

The sample holds one count of this clonotype. V is TRBV12-3 or TRBV12-4 and J is TRBJ2-1; no clear D. CDR3 length: 13 residues. Trimming shortened V by 6 bases and J by 4 bases, and 10 bases separated the two germline ends. This CDR3 reads CASRIAEYNEQFF. Written as DNA, the CDR3 is TGTGCCAGCAGGATAGCAGAGTACAATGAGCAGTTCTTC.

This clonotype was found a few times. The chain recombines TRBV20-1 with TRBJ2-1, with 14 bases aligning to TRBD2. The CDR3 consists of 15 residues. The V gene end was trimmed by 6 bases and the J gene end by 8 bases; junction bases not matched to a gene: 9. CDR1 DFQATT and CDR2 SNEGSKA come from the germline V gene (reference sequence). Here the CDR3 reads CSARLAGGSSDEQFF. The DNA of the CDR3 is TGCAGTGCGAGACTAGCGGGAGGGAGTAGTGATGAGCAGTTCTTC.

The V gene is TRBV20-1, the J gene TRBJ2-4; D is undetermined. The CDR3 extends over 15 amino acids. The germline gives CDR1 DFQATT, CDR2 SNEGSKA (reference sequence). V lost 7 bases, J lost 0 bases, and 16 bases lay in between. This CDR3 reads CSGRGPVIAKNIQYF. CDR3 coding DNA: TGCAGTGGGAGAGGACCCGTAATAGCCAAAAACATTCAGTACTTC.

The gene calls are TRBV7-9 and TRBJ2-7; D gene ambiguous. Germline loops: CDR1 SEHNR, CDR2 FQNEAQ (reference sequence). The V and J ends lost 5 bases and 6 bases respectively, with 14 bases between them. The CDR3 totals 13 residues. For the CDR3, the DNA is TGTGCCAGCAGCCCCGGCCTCGGCTCCGAGCAGTACTTC. This gives the protein CASSPGLGSEQYF.

This sequence joins TRBV6-6 and TRBJ1-1; D is unclear. Trimming removed 4 bases from V and 3 bases from J, with 3 bases in between. Germline CDR1 is MNHNY and CDR2 is SVGAGI (reference sequence). The CDR3 runs to 11 residues. The DNA for the CDR3 is TGTGCCAGCAGTTGGGACACTGAAGCTTTCTTT. The encoded protein is CASSWDTEAFF.

This clonotype was picked up many times. The CDR3 nucleotides are TGTGCCAGCAGCAAAGTGGCTCCCCCTCAGAGCCTTAGGGGAGGGAATGAGCAGTTCTTC. This translates into CASSKVAPPQSLRGGNEQFF. This chain joins TRBV21-1 and TRBJ2-1; the table's D call TRBD2 went unverified against the DNA. TRBV21-1 is a documented pseudogene. The CDR3 length is 20 residues.

The chain uses TRBV4-2 and TRBJ2-1, with no clear D. The CDR3 extends over 15 amino acids. Germline V gene data show CDR1 as LGHNA and CDR2 as YNFKEQ. V was trimmed by 0 bases and J by 5 bases, leaving 11 bases between them. The CDR3 loop is CASSQEVGYDNEQFF. DNA of the CDR3: TGTGCCAGCAGCCAAGAGGTTGGGTACGACAATGAGCAGTTCTTC.

This chain joins TRBV20-1 and TRBJ2-7; tentatively, D is TRBD1 or TRBD2 (5 bases each). Germline V gene sequence: CDR1 DFQATT, CDR2 SNEGSKA (reference sequence). With 5 bases removed from V and 1 base from J, the gap between germline ends came to 6 bases. The CDR3 is 11 amino acids. In nucleotides, the CDR3 is TGCAGTGCTTGGGGGTCCTACGAGCAGTACTTC. It encodes CSAWGSYEQYF.

This chain uses TRBV5-6 with TRBJ2-5; 7 bases are shared with TRBD2. CDR3 length: 13 amino acids. Looked up from germline, CDR1 is SGHDT and CDR2 is YYEEEE. V lost 6 bases, J lost 2 bases, and 4 bases stayed unmatched. This CDR3 reads CASTLAAQETQYF. The CDR3 bases are TGTGCCAGCACCCTAGCGGCACAAGAGACCCAGTACTTC.

Regarding this clonotype: Sequence at one end of the junction differs from germline and may be a read error. The V and J genes are TRBV7-7 and TRBJ2-5, with TRBD1 identical over 7 bases. The CDR3 is 13 amino acids. Germline V gene data show CDR1 as SSHAT and CDR2 as FNYEAQ (reference sequence). DNA for the CDR3: TGTGCTAGCAGCCCCCGGGACAGAGAGACCCAGTACTTC. Protein: CASSPRDRETQYF.

The chain is built from TRBV7-2 and TRBJ2-2; tentative D call: TRBD1 (6 bases). Germline CDR1 and CDR2: SGHTA and FQGNSA. This CDR3 contains 15 residues. Trimming shortened V by 4 bases and J by 4 bases, and 13 bases separated the two germline ends. For the CDR3, the DNA is TGTGCCAGCAGCTCACAGGGTTTGGGCACCGGGGAGCTGTTTTTT. It encodes CASSSQGLGTGELFF.

This chain joins TRBV6-1 and TRBJ2-3; D is uncertain. This CDR3 contains 16 residues. Germline lookup yields CDR1 MNHNS and CDR2 SASEGT. V was clipped by 0 bases and J by 4 bases, with 14 bases between them. Written as DNA, the CDR3 is TGTGCCAGCAGTGAAGCCGCTCGACGGCGCGCAGATACGCAGTATTTT. Residues: CASSEAARRRADTQYF.

This chain connects TRBV4-3 to TRBJ2-3; 9 bases align to TRBD1. The CDR3 is 17 amino acids. Germline loops: CDR1 LGHNA, CDR2 YSLEER. The V gene end was trimmed by 0 bases and the J gene end by 6 bases; junction bases not matched to a gene: 10. This CDR3 is CASSQDLSGQGGDTQYF. Written as DNA, the CDR3 is TGCGCCAGCAGCCAAGATCTATCGGGACAGGGAGGGGATACGCAGTATTTT.

The genes are TRBV7-2 and TRBJ2-7, with 10 bases that match TRBD2. This CDR3 spans 19 amino acids. From germline, CDR1 is SGHTA and CDR2 FQGNSA. With V trimmed by 0 bases and J by 2 bases, 13 bases remained unmatched. CDR3 residues: CASSLARTSGSGGPYEQYF. The CDR3 nucleotides read TGTGCCAGCAGCTTAGCCAGGACTAGCGGATCTGGAGGGCCCTACGAGCAGTACTTC.

The chain is built from TRBV5-6 and TRBJ1-2; perhaps TRBD1 as D (6 bases). V shed 4 bases and J shed 4 bases, with 14 bases lying between them. The CDR3 covers 14 residues. Germline V lookup: CDR1 SGHDT, CDR2 YYEEEE. The CDR3 loop is CASSLTGTFYGYTF. The DNA of the CDR3 is TGTGCCAGCAGCCTGACAGGAACTTTCTATGGCTACACCTTC.

The rearrangement uses TRBV27 and TRBJ2-5; a possible D gene is TRBD1 (7 bases). The CDR3 spans 13 residues. The V and J ends lost 7 bases and 8 bases respectively, with 17 bases between them. CDR1 MNHEY and CDR2 SMNVEV come from the germline V gene (reference sequence). CDR3 sequence: CASNTRQGGTQYF. The DNA for the CDR3 is TGTGCCAGCAATACCAGACAGGGAGGCACCCAGTACTTC.